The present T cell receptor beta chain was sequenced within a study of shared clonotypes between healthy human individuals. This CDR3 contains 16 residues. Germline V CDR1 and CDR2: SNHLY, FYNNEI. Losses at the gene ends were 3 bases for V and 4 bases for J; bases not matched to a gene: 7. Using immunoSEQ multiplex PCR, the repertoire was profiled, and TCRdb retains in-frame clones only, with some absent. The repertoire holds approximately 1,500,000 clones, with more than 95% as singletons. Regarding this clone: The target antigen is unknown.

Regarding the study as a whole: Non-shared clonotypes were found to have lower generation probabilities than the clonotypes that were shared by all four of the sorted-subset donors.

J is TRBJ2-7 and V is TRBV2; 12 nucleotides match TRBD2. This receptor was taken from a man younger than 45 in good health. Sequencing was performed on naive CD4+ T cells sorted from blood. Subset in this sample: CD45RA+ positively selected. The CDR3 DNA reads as TGTGCCAGCAGTGAGGGCCTAGCGGGAGGGCTTTACGAGCAGTACTTC. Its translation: CASSEGLAGGLYEQYF.